This entry describes one T cell receptor beta chain. Its antigen target is currently unknown. No base-level quality is on record; no much larger clone is a single base apart. The immunoSEQ Assay, a bias-controlled multiplex PCR, was used to amplify TCRbeta CDR3 regions from genomic DNA. From the authors' description of their analysis: The number of nucleated cells in each sample was estimated from the amplification of reference gene primers within the assay. To quantify the absolute abundance of each unique TCRbeta CDR3 rearrangement, sequence reads were collapsed and filtered. For each sample, productive Simpson clonality was calculated by taking the square root of Simpson's diversity index across productive rearrangements. TCRdb re-hosts the immuneACCESS table, in-frame sequences only. Its copies lack some clones; in the studies checked, an unresolved V gene accounts for under half of them, and the cause for the rest is not known. The V and J calls and clone size were taken over from that table, and D and trimming were inferred from the DNA. This sample lists about 300,000 clones; 85% were detected once. Together, the top ten hold around 2.3% of the sample.

Enrolling through a virtual design, the prospective study's participants ranged in age from roughly 18 to 89 years and lived across approximately 25 United States geographic areas. Cohort assignment in the prospective study relied on participant-reported clinical history from a screening survey and a study questionnaire. Recovered participants in ImmuneRACE Cohort 3 were defined by two consecutive negative NP/OP PCR tests, clearance by a healthcare professional, or resolution of symptoms. In the prospective study, mobile phlebotomists collected whole blood, serum and a nasopharyngeal or oropharyngeal swab from each participant. Participants in the prospective study had the option to provide additional blood draws and questionnaires over an approximately two-month period. Before DNA extraction, blood samples from the prospective study were shipped at room temperature or frozen. The entry originates in a study of blood T cell repertoires in COVID-19 (dated by TCRdb to 2020 to 2021). Background for the entire study: Collaborator samples came from the United States, Italy and Spain and covered acute and convalescent phases of COVID-19. The prospective study material was composed of cDNA or gDNA derived from T cells, B-cell-depleted T cells, or PBMCs. Deeply sampled blood TCRbeta repertoires from subjects exposed to, actively infected with, or recovered from COVID-19 were included in the dataset. The repertoires were made available in a free public database intended to serve as a resource for research on the immune response to SARS-CoV-2. The samples were drawn from the first 160 participants of the ongoing ImmuneRACE study and from 1,200 or so subjects provided by 6 global collaborators. Sample metadata almost always included a de-identified subject ID, COVID-19 status, age in years and sex. Where available, HLA class I and class II types were taken from metadata supplied by the sample provider and were not determined by assay-based typing.

The full study reports these points: Clinical and demographic metadata were provided uncurated, with the amount varying by source and participant.

The clonotype was recovered from a woman in her fifties or sixties who had recovered from COVID-19. Sequenced sample: PBMCs or T cells enriched from blood (not recorded which).

The DNA is TGTGCCAGCAGCGGGTCACTGAGCTCCTATAATTCACCCCTCCACTTT. This translates into CASSGSLSSYNSPLHF. This sequence uses TRBV2 and TRBJ1-6; the D segment cannot be called with confidence. CDR1 SNHLY and CDR2 FYNNEI were looked up in the germline V gene. The CDR3 spans 16 residues, from the cysteine through the phenylalanine. Only the CDR3 DNA stays, 48 bases, in frame from base 1. V was cut back by 6 bases and J by 0 bases, leaving a gap of 12 bases between them.